This is a list of T cell receptor beta chains from one sample in a study of T cell changes during pregnancy in multiple sclerosis. Sequencing was performed with immunoSEQ multiplex PCR; in TCRdb, only in-frame clones are kept and a portion is missing. In the table there are 60,000 to 75,000 clones, over 75% of which are singletons. The sequencing used peripheral blood, collected before pregnancy. These receptors all stem from a female donor with multiple sclerosis, enrolled in a pregnancy study. Each CDR3 is given with its conserved first and last residue. The order of the fields is CDR3 protein, CDR3 DNA, D gene, clone size, V gene, J gene. D genes are given only for firm matches. Clone size is stated in some rows and not others, as once, few, many or a class when expanded.

CASSDSAGGSTDTQYF	TGTGCCAGCAGTGACTCTGCGGGGGGGAGCACAGATACGCAGTATTTT	TRBD2	.	TRBV6-4	TRBJ2-3
CASSLVAGVLLYGYTF	TGTGCCAGCAGCTTGGTGGCAGGCGTCTTGCTCTATGGCTACACCTTC	.	.	TRBV5-6	TRBJ1-2
CASSFYGLAGNNEQFF	TGTGCCAGCAGCTTCTACGGACTAGCGGGGAACAATGAGCAGTTCTTC	TRBD2	.	TRBV7-9	TRBJ2-1
CASTPRGGSTEAFF	TGTGCCAGCACCCCAAGGGGGGGGAGCACTGAAGCTTTCTTT	.	.	TRBV5-4	TRBJ1-1
CASSLEFQGWEKLFF	TGTGCCAGCAGCTTAGAGTTTCAGGGATGGGAAAAACTGTTTTTT	.	.	TRBV7-2	TRBJ1-4
CARQAPARQCTDTQYF	TGTGCCAGACAAGCCCCAGCGCGACAGTGCACAGATACGCAGTATTTT	.	.	TRBV6-4	TRBJ2-3
CASSGRTTGTELFF	TGCGCCAGCAGCGGACGGACTACCGGGACCGAGCTGTTTTTT	.	once	TRBV4-1	TRBJ2-2
CASSLEWEGQYF	TGTGCCAGCAGCTTAGAGTGGGAGGGGCAGTACTTC	TRBD2	few	TRBV7-9	TRBJ2-7
CASSHPSGDRRNTEAFF	TGCGCCAGCAGCCATCCAAGTGGGGACAGAAGGAACACTGAAGCTTTCTTT	TRBD1	.	TRBV4-3	TRBJ1-1
CSAYGGGSGNTIYF	TGCAGCGCCTACGGAGGAGGCTCCGGAAACACCATATATTTT	.	.	TRBV29-1	TRBJ1-3
CASSLIQGLNTEAFF	TGTGCCAGCAGCCTAATACAGGGGTTGAACACTGAAGCTTTCTTT	TRBD1	.	TRBV27	TRBJ1-1
CASSSYRAEYNEQFF	TGTGCCAGCAGCTCCTACAGGGCTGAGTACAATGAGCAGTTCTTC	.	.	TRBV7-2	TRBJ2-1
CATSRAGTSGTDTQYF	TGTGCCACCAGCAGAGCCGGGACTAGCGGCACAGATACGCAGTATTTT	TRBD2	.	TRBV15	TRBJ2-3
CASSLFGQGGNQPQHF	TGTGCCAGCAGCTTGTTCGGACAGGGCGGCAATCAGCCCCAGCATTTT	TRBD1	.	TRBV7-2	TRBJ1-5
CASSFSSNTEAFF	TGTGCCAGCAGCTTTTCCTCTAACACTGAAGCTTTCTTT	.	.	TRBV7-7	TRBJ1-1
CASSWDRGDIQYF	TGTGCCAGCAGCTGGGACAGGGGAGACATTCAGTACTTC	TRBD1	.	TRBV7-2	TRBJ2-4
CASRFTPSAEQYF	TGTGCCAGCAGGTTTACACCCTCTGCCGAGCAGTACTTC	.	.	TRBV27	TRBJ2-7
CAKTGALNTEAFF	TGTGCCAAGACAGGGGCCCTGAACACTGAAGCTTTCTTT	TRBD1	.	TRBV2	TRBJ1-1
CASSVGQGGNTIYF	TGTGCCAGCAGCGTCGGACAGGGTGGAAACACCATATATTTT	TRBD1	.	TRBV9	TRBJ1-3
CASSLQGYEQYF	TGTGCCAGCAGCTTACAGGGCTACGAGCAGTACTTC	.	.	TRBV5-6	TRBJ2-7
CATLQGPRTEAFF	TGTGCCACCCTACAGGGTCCCCGCACTGAAGCTTTCTTT	.	.	TRBV6-5	TRBJ1-1
CASSSYGDGYTF	TGTGCCAGCAGTTCCTACGGGGATGGCTACACCTTC	.	.	TRBV27	TRBJ1-2
CAIARGAAPNEKLFF	TGTGCCATCGCCCGCGGGGCCGCTCCTAATGAAAAACTGTTTTTT	.	.	TRBV10-3	TRBJ1-4
CASSLPTDNSGNTIYF	TGTGCCAGCAGCTTACCGACAGACAACTCTGGAAACACCATATATTTT	.	.	TRBV5-6	TRBJ1-3
CASSYETGGRKLFF	TGTGCCAGCAGTTACGAGACAGGGGGCAGAAAACTGTTTTTT	TRBD1	.	TRBV6-5	TRBJ1-4
CASSLGLADPYNEQFF	TGCGCCAGCAGCTTGGGACTAGCGGACCCCTACAATGAGCAGTTCTTC	TRBD2	.	TRBV5-1	TRBJ2-1
CATSREVRGGRNNEQFF	TGTGCCACCAGCAGAGAGGTGAGGGGGGGCCGGAACAATGAGCAGTTCTTC	.	.	TRBV15	TRBJ2-1
CASSRTSGADNEQFF	TGCGCCAGCAGCCGCACTAGCGGGGCAGACAATGAGCAGTTCTTC	TRBD2	.	TRBV4-3	TRBJ2-1
CASSPTTGVYSNQPQHF	TGTGCCAGCAGCCCCACCACAGGGGTGTATAGCAATCAGCCCCAGCATTTT	TRBD1	.	TRBV7-9	TRBJ1-5
CASSQRAQSLYNEQFF	TGCGCCAGCAGCCAGAGGGCACAGAGCCTTTACAATGAGCAGTTCTTC	.	.	TRBV4-1	TRBJ2-1
CASSLTGPTGELFF	TGCGCCAGCAGCCTGACAGGGCCAACCGGGGAGCTGTTTTTT	TRBD1	.	TRBV5-1	TRBJ2-2
CASSLPPPDLGQGMGGYTF	TGTGCCAGCAGCTTACCGCCCCCGGACTTGGGACAGGGGATGGGTGGCTACACCTTC	TRBD1	once	TRBV7-3	TRBJ1-2
CASSPSLNIGTEAFF	TGTGCCAGCAGCCCGTCCCTTAACATTGGCACTGAAGCTTTCTTT	.	few	TRBV7-3	TRBJ1-1
CASSFLAGRDGYTF	TGTGCCAGCAGTTTTTTGGCGGGGAGAGATGGCTACACCTTC	.	.	TRBV27	TRBJ1-2
CASSPGQGAITEAFF	TGCGCCAGCAGCCCCGGACAGGGGGCGATTACTGAAGCTTTCTTT	TRBD1	.	TRBV5-1	TRBJ1-1
CASSYAWGLAGGGNEQFF	TGCGCCAGCAGCTACGCTTGGGGTTTAGCGGGGGGGGGAAATGAGCAGTTCTTC	TRBD2	.	TRBV4-3	TRBJ2-1
CASSESGGVYEQYF	TGTGCCAGCAGCGAATCGGGGGGGGTCTACGAGCAGTACTTC	TRBD2	.	TRBV25-1	TRBJ2-7
CASSPPEGNTIYF	TGTGCCAGCTCACCACCGGAGGGAAACACCATATATTTT	.	.	TRBV18	TRBJ1-3
CAWNQGGRGNTIYF	TGTGCCTGGAATCAGGGGGGACGAGGAAACACCATATATTTT	TRBD1	.	TRBV30	TRBJ1-3